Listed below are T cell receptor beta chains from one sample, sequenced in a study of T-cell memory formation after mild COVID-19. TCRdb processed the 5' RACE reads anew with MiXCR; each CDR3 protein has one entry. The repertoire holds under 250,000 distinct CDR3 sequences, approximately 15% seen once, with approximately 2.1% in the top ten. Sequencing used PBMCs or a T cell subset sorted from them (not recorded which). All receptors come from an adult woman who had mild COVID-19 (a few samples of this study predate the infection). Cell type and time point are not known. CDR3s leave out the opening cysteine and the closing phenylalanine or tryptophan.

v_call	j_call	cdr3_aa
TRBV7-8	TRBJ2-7	ASSFGTGYEQY
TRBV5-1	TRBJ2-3	ASREGGRADTQY
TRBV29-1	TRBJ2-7	SVRQGGKGEQY
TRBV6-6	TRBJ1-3	ASSAGQGLASGNTIY
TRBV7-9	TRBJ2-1	ASSFGTSGDEQF
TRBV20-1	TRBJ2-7	SARGQGGQSYEQY
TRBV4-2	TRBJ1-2	ASSQAGMGGYGYT
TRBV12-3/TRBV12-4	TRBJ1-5	ASSRSRATGNQPQH
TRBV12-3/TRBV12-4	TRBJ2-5	ASSSTSRAKETQY
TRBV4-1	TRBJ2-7	ASSLSAGTGREQY
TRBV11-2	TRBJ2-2	ASSLGHQGVGELF
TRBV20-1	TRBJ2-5	SATGRSQETQY
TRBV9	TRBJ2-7	ASSPGSGRGYEQY
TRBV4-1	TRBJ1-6	ASSQGQNYSPLH
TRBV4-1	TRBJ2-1	ASTLERGGKNNEQF
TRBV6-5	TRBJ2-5	ASSSHGTGEETQY
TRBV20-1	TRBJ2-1	SGHVSGTRYNEQF
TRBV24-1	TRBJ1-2	ATSDSGGGYGYT
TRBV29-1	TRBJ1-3	SVARSSGNTIY
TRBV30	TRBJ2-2	AWSVLGPGELF
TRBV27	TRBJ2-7	ASRFGEQGIREQY
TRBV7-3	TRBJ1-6	ASSLDHNSPLH
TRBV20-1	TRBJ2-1	SARFLTDEQF
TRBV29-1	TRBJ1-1	SVVTWNTEAF
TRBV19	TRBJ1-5	ASSGGQGLVNQPQH
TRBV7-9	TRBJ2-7	ASSEGRHEQY
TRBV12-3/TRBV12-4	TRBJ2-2	ASSTLAGNTGELF
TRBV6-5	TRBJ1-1	ASSYTGLGTEAF
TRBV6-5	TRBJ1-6	ASSPGGRDSPLH
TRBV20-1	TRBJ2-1	SASRNGHEQF
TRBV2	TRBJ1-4	ASRIGTETNEKLF
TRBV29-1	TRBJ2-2	SVRTPGELF
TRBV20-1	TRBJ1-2	SAWGQPLANYGYT
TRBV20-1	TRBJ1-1	SARVARGGHTEAF
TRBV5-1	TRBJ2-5	ASSSGTGQETQY
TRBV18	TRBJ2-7	ASSPPSGVYEQY
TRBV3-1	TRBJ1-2	ASSSGVNYGYT
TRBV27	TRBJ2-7	ASSPSQGRYEQY
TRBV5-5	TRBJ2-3	ASSHASGYSTDTQY
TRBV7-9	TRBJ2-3	ASSYDSGFSDTQY
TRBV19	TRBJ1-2	ASRDLGYT
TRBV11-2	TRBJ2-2	ASSLGRLPLAGGSTGELF